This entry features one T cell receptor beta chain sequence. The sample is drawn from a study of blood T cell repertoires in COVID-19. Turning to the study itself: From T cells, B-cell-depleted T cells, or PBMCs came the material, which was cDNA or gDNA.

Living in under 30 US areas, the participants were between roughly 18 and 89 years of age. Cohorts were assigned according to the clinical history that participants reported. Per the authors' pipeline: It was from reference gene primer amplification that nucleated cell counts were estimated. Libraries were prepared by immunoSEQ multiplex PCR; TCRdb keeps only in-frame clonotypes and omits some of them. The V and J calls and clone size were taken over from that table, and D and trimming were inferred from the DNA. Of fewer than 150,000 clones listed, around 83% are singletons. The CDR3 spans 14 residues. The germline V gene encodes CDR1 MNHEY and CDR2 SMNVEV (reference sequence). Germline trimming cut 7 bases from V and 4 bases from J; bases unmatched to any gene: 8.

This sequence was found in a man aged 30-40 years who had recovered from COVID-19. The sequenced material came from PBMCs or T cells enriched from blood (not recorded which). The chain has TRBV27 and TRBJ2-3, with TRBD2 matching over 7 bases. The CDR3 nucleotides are TGTGCCAGCAATAAGGGCGGGAGCCCAGATACGCAGTATTTT. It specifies CASNKGGSPDTQYF.